These 22 T cell receptor beta chains were sequenced from one sample in a study of T cells in localized non-small cell lung cancer. Sequencing used immunoSEQ multiplex PCR; TCRdb keeps in-frame clones, though not all of them. The table has roughly 30,000 clones, around nine tenths seen once; the top ten hold roughly 4%. The source was peripheral blood, collected before any cancer treatment. Source of these receptors: a woman aged 40-75 years with stage I lung adenocarcinoma.

V and J are TRBV5-6 and TRBJ1-1; maybe TRBD1 (5 bases). From germline, CDR1 is SGHDT and CDR2 YYEEEE. The CDR3 totals 15 residues. Trimming took 0 bases from V and 3 from J, leaving 12 bases between them. This CDR3 reads CASSLVWGRDTEAFF. CDR3 in DNA: TGTGCCAGCAGCTTGGTTTGGGGGAGAGACACTGAAGCTTTCTTT.

The chain links TRBV7-9 to TRBJ1-4; D is uncertain. The CDR3 is made up of 14 amino acids. Trimming removed 7 bases from V and 4 bases from J, with 13 bases in between. Germline lookup yields CDR1 SEHNR and CDR2 FQNEAQ (reference sequence). This chain's CDR3 is CASTPRQNNEKLFF. The CDR3 region has the DNA TGTGCCAGCACCCCTCGACAAAATAATGAAAAACTGTTTTTT.

The chain recombines TRBV10-1 with TRBJ2-2; TRBD1 is a possible D gene (5 bases). This CDR3 is 14 amino acids long. Germline V gene sequence: CDR1 WNHNN, CDR2 SYGVQD (reference sequence). V dropped 0 bases and J dropped 8 bases, with 10 bases sitting between them. The CDR3 DNA reads as TGCGCCAGCAGTGAGTCGACAGCATCTGGGGAGCTGTTTTTT. Amino acids: CASSESTASGELFF.

This chain uses TRBV18 with TRBJ2-2; D perhaps matches TRBD2 (7 bases). CDR1 and CDR2 (germline): KGHSH, LQKENI. Deletions cut 0 bases from V and 6 bases from J, with 11 bases between. The CDR3 runs to 15 residues. DNA for the CDR3: TGTGCCAGCTCACCACCCGGGGGGCCCTCCGGGGAGCTGTTTTTT. It codes for CASSPPGGPSGELFF.

The CDR3 region has the DNA TGCGCCAGCAGTGACAGGGAAAATCAGCCCCAGCATTTT. The encoded protein is CASSDRENQPQHF. This chain joins TRBV4-1 and TRBJ1-5, with TRBD1 identical over 7 bases. The V gene end was trimmed by 6 bases and the J gene end by 4 bases; junction bases not matched to a gene: 3. This CDR3 has 13 residues. CDR1 and CDR2 (germline): MGHRA, YSYEKL.

This chain joins TRBV4-1 and TRBJ2-3, with TRBD2 matching over 12 bases. Per the germline V gene, CDR1 is MGHRA and CDR2 is YSYEKL. Trimming cost V 2 bases and J 3 bases; bases outside gene matches: 3. The CDR3 length is 16 residues. The CDR3 loop reads CASSQSTSGGTDTQYF. CDR3 DNA sequence: TGCGCCAGCAGCCAATCCACTAGCGGGGGGACAGATACGCAGTATTTT.

V usage is TRBV9 and J usage is TRBJ1-4; maybe TRBD1 (5 bases). The germline CDR1 and CDR2 sequences are SGDLS and YYNGEE. The length of the CDR3 is 13 residues. Deletions cut 2 bases from V and 4 bases from J, with 6 bases between. The CDR3 nucleotides read TGTGCCAGCAGCGTGACAGATAATGAAAAACTGTTTTTT. Its translation is CASSVTDNEKLFF.

This rearrangement joins TRBV5-6 to TRBJ1-5; TRBD1 agrees at 9 bases. The CDR3 consists of 14 residues. Germline trimming cut 4 bases from V and 6 bases from J; bases unmatched to any gene: 5. Germline V gene sequence: CDR1 SGHDT, CDR2 YYEEEE. CDR3: CASSTTGGRQPQHF. The CDR3 DNA sequence: TGTGCCAGCAGCACGACAGGGGGTCGTCAGCCCCAGCATTTT.

CDR3 loop: CASSQGTGEAFF. In DNA, the CDR3 is TGTGCCAGCAGTCAGGGGACAGGTGAAGCTTTCTTT. J is TRBJ1-1 and V is TRBV6-9, with 8 bases that match TRBD1. Per germline, CDR1 MNHGY and CDR2 SVAAGI. CDR3 length: 12 amino acids. The J segment lost 7 bases and the V segment lost 5 bases, leaving 3 bases of the junction unmatched.

This chain uses TRBV7-6 with TRBJ2-5, with 9 bases identical to TRBD1. Looked up from germline, CDR1 is SGHVS and CDR2 is FNYEAQ. V lost 5 bases, J lost 2 bases, and 15 bases stayed unmatched. The CDR3 totals 18 residues. The DNA for the CDR3 is TGTGCCAGCAGCCGCCTCCCCGCGGGACAGGGATTTCAAGAGACCCAGTACTTC. Translation gives CASSRLPAGQGFQETQYF. Together with reference TRBV7-6 and TRBJ2-5, the CDR3 gives the full variable domain: GAGVSQSPRYKVTKRGQDVALRCDPISGHVSLYWYRQALGQGPEFLTYFNYEAQQDKSGLPNDRFSAERPEGSISTLTIQRTEQRDSAMYRCASSRLPAGQGFQETQYFGPGTRLLVL.

The chain carries TRBV5-4 and TRBJ2-7; D uncertain. This CDR3 has 14 amino acids. Per the germline V gene, CDR1 is SGHNT and CDR2 is YYREEE (reference sequence). Trimming took 4 bases from V and 1 from J, leaving 12 bases between them. In DNA, the CDR3 is TGTGCCAGCAGCGCAAGCTTGAGTTCCTACGAGCAGTACTTC. Amino acid sequence: CASSASLSSYEQYF.

The chain recombines TRBV19 with TRBJ2-7; 10 bases match TRBD1. This CDR3 contains 14 residues. With 6 bases clipped from V and 5 bases from J, the junction kept 7 bases outside the gene matches. Looked up from germline, CDR1 is LNHDA and CDR2 is SQIVND (reference sequence). CDR3 sequence reads: CASRPGQGFNEQYF. The CDR3 bases are TGTGCCAGTAGGCCGGGACAGGGGTTTAACGAGCAGTACTTC.

The chain employs TRBV10-3 and TRBJ2-1; 11 nucleotides align to TRBD2. Germline V gives CDR1 ENHRY, CDR2 SYGVKD. The CDR3 sequence is 18 residues long. Trimming removed 2 bases from V and 1 base from J; junction bases left unmatched: 7. This chain's CDR3 is CAISEPSGGSSSYNEQFF. As DNA, the CDR3 is TGTGCCATCAGTGAGCCTAGCGGGGGGTCCAGTTCCTACAATGAGCAGTTCTTC.

J is TRBJ2-7 and V is TRBV13, with no clear D. V was clipped by 0 bases and J by 4 bases, with 13 bases between them. The CDR3 is 15 residues long. Germline V gene data show CDR1 as PRHDT and CDR2 as FYEKMQ (reference sequence). As DNA, the CDR3 is TGTGCCAGCAGCTTAGGGGGCGGAAGACAATACGAGCAGTACTTC. This gives the protein CASSLGGGRQYEQYF.

V and J are TRBV7-2 and TRBJ2-3; TRBD2 matches at 14 bases. This CDR3 contains 18 residues. Unmatched junction bases numbered 6, after V lost 0 bases and J lost 4 bases. The germline V gene has CDR1 SGHTA and CDR2 FQGNSA. In DNA, the CDR3 is TGTGCCAGCAGCTTAGCCCTTTTGACTAGCGGGGGGGCAGATACGCAGTATTTT. Its translation is CASSLALLTSGGADTQYF.

The chain combines TRBV5-1 with TRBJ2-7; possibly TRBD1 for D (5 bases). The CDR3 has 14 amino acids. Germline lookup yields CDR1 SGHRS and CDR2 YFSETQ. The V end lost 4 bases, the J end lost 3 bases, and 14 bases lay between the germline ends. CDR3 bases: TGCGCCAGCAGCCCTACAGGAATGGACTACGAGCAGTACTTC. Its protein product is CASSPTGMDYEQYF.

The chain carries TRBV27 and TRBJ1-1; D remains ambiguous. Germline lookup yields CDR1 MNHEY and CDR2 SMNVEV (reference sequence). CDR3 size: 13 residues. Trimming removed 6 bases from V and 2 bases from J, with 10 bases in between. CDR3 in amino acids: CASSQPTNTEAFF. The CDR3 region has the DNA TGTGCCAGCAGCCAACCGACCAACACTGAAGCTTTCTTT.

The chain recombines TRBV4-1 with TRBJ1-5, with 9 bases matching TRBD1. With 1 base clipped from V and 4 bases from J, the junction kept 2 bases outside the gene matches. Germline V gene lookup returns CDR1 MGHRA and CDR2 YSYEKL. The CDR3 extends over 15 amino acids. The CDR3 spells CASSQGTGVNQPQHF. In DNA, the CDR3 is TGCGCCAGCAGCCAAGGGACAGGGGTAAATCAGCCCCAGCATTTT.

This clone was seen only a few times. The chain carries TRBV4-1 and TRBJ1-5; TRBD1 agrees at 7 bases. Germline values: CDR1 MGHRA, CDR2 YSYEKL. The trim removed 5 bases at V and 2 bases at J, leaving 6 bases unmatched. The CDR3 is 15 amino acids. This chain's CDR3 is CASSTQGSGNQPQHF. As DNA, the CDR3 is TGCGCCAGCAGCACACAGGGGTCCGGCAATCAGCCCCAGCATTTT.

A word on this clone: Germline and junction disagree at one end, which may indicate a read error. V is TRBV9 and J is TRBJ1-1, with D hard to call. CDR3 length equals 13 residues. Looked up from germline, CDR1 is SGDLS and CDR2 is YYNGEE. CDR3 protein: CASSVVQNPEAFF. In DNA form, the CDR3 reads TGTGCCAGCAGCGTAGTACAGAACCCTGAAGCTTTCTTT. The complete variable domain, with remaining parts taken from reference TRBV9 and TRBJ1-1, reads DSGVTQTPKHLITATGQRVTLRCSPRSGDLSVYWYQQSLDQGLQFLIQYYNGEERAKGNILERFSAQQFPDLHSELNLSSLELGDSALYFCASSVVQNPEAFFGQGTRLTVV.

The chain combines TRBV7-9 with TRBJ1-1; no reliable D call. Trimming pared 1 base from V and 1 base from J, leaving 10 bases between. Germline assignment: CDR1 SEHNR and CDR2 FQNEAQ (reference sequence). This CDR3 is built from 15 residues. CDR3 amino acids: CASSLGGLSNTEAFF. The CDR3 DNA reads as TGTGCCAGCAGCTTAGGAGGACTCTCGAACACTGAAGCTTTCTTT.

The chain couples TRBV9 to TRBJ2-2; 7 nucleotides match TRBD1. V was clipped by 3 bases and J by 7 bases; unmatched bases: 12. The CDR3 contains 16 residues. The germline CDR1 and CDR2 sequences are SGDLS and YYNGEE. Here the CDR3 DNA reads TGTGCCAGCAGCGCCTCGGACAGGCCCACCCGCGGGGAGCTGTTTTTT. It codes for CASSASDRPTRGELFF.